One sample yielded the 16 T cell receptor beta chains listed below, sequenced in a study of T cells expressing NK-cell markers. Each CDR3 protein gets one entry in TCRdb, which reprocessed the 5' RACE reads and gives no DNA. The sample has 130,000 to 150,000 distinct CDR3 sequences. The specimen sequenced was blood T cells: a sorted CD56 or NKG2C T cell subset, CD4+ or CD8+ T cells, or bulk PBMC T cells (not recorded which). These receptors were collected from a man aged 18 to 30 in good health.

The J gene is TRBJ2-4, the V gene TRBV5-5. The CDR3 loop spans 15 amino acids. CDR1 is SGHKS, CDR2 YYEKEE, per germline (reference sequence). CDR3: CASRLNSIAKNIQYF. The full variable domain, in which reference TRBV5-5 and TRBJ2-4 provide the parts outside the CDR3, is DAGVTQSPTHLIKTRGQQVTLRCSPISGHKSVSWYQQVLGQGPQFIFQYYEKEERGRGNFPDRFSARQFPNYSSELNVNALLLGDSALYLCASRLNSIAKNIQYFGAGTRLSVL.

The chain uses TRBV7-9 and TRBJ2-7; the D gene TCRdb calls, TRBD1, cannot be checked with no DNA. Germline assignment: CDR1 SEHNR and CDR2 FQNEAQ (reference sequence). The CDR3 runs 15 residues. CDR3 amino acids: CASRPYGGTEWEQYF. The entire variable domain, with the rest obtained from reference TRBV7-9 and TRBJ2-7, is as follows: DTGVSQNPRHKITKRGQNVTFRCDPISEHNRLYWYRQTLGQGPEFLTYFQNEAQLEKSRLLSDRFSAERPKGSFSTLEIQRTEQGDSAMYLCASRPYGGTEWEQYFGPGTRLTVT.

The chain combines TRBV12-3 or TRBV12-4 with TRBJ2-2. The CDR3 has 15 amino acids. CDR3 sequence reads: CASSFVAKIDGELFF.

This chain uses TRBV6-1 with TRBJ2-7; the TCRdb D gene call, TRBD2, has no DNA to confirm it. The CDR3 is 16 residues long. Per germline, CDR1 MNHNS and CDR2 SASEGT. CDR3 loop: CASSEPKTSGSHEQYF.

The V call is TRBV30, the J call TRBJ2-7; the TCRdb D gene call, TRBD2, has no DNA to confirm it. CDR1 and CDR2 from the germline V gene are GTSNPN and SVGIG (reference sequence). The CDR3 length is 13 residues. The chain's CDR3 is CAWRAGPGYEQYF.

The J gene is TRBJ1-2, the V gene TRBV2; TCRdb's D call, TRBD1, is unchecked because there is no DNA. The CDR3 runs 14 residues. CDR1 and CDR2 from the germline V gene are SNHLY and FYNNEI. The CDR3 loop reads CASSGGGRPYGYTF.

The chain has TRBV5-4 and TRBJ2-1; TCRdb's assignment of TRBD2 cannot be checked, as there is no DNA. Germline assignment: CDR1 SGHNT and CDR2 YYREEE (reference sequence). The CDR3 sequence is 15 residues long. The CDR3 is CASRAREVSYNEQFF.

The chain uses TRBV7-8 and TRBJ2-1. Germline-derived CDR1 and CDR2 are SGHVS and FQNEAQ. The CDR3 is 14 amino acids. The CDR3 sequence: CASSLAWSTDEQFF.

V gene TRBV10-3 combines with J gene TRBJ2-1; without DNA, the TCRdb call of TRBD2 cannot be checked. The CDR3 runs to 16 residues. CDR1 is ENHRY and CDR2 is SYGVKD in the germline V gene. This CDR3 is CAISESPGLAGGEQFF.

The rearrangement uses TRBV6-1 and TRBJ2-7; TCRdb's D gene call, TRBD2, goes unchecked for lack of DNA. The germline gives CDR1 MNHNS, CDR2 SASEGT. CDR3 length: 18 residues. This CDR3 reads CASSNSLAGLVYSYEQYF.

The rearrangement joins TRBV7-8 to TRBJ2-1. The CDR3 consists of 13 residues. From germline, CDR1 is SGHVS and CDR2 FQNEAQ. The CDR3 is CASSEESITEQFF. Looking up the rest from reference TRBV7-8 and TRBJ2-1 gives the full variable domain: GAGVSQSPRYKVAKRGQDVALRCDPISGHVSLFWYQQALGQGPEFLTYFQNEAQLDKSGLPSDRFFAERPEGSVSTLKIQRTQQEDSAVYLCASSEESITEQFFGPGTRLTVL.

The rearrangement joins TRBV2 to TRBJ2-4; checking the TCRdb D call of TRBD1 is not possible without DNA. The CDR3 is made up of 15 amino acids. The germline V gene has CDR1 SNHLY and CDR2 FYNNEI. CDR3 protein: CAVLPADIAKNIQYF.

The genes are TRBV15 and TRBJ2-3. Germline V lookup: CDR1 LNHNV, CDR2 YYDKDF (reference sequence). The CDR3 contains 16 residues. The CDR3 loop is CATSRSDGLARDTQYF.

The gene calls are TRBV29-1 and TRBJ2-1; TCRdb calls TRBD2, which cannot be checked without DNA. The germline V gene encodes CDR1 SQVTM and CDR2 ANQGSEA. The CDR3 runs 15 residues. CDR3 amino acids: CSVEGESDLYNEQFF.

The chain employs TRBV15 and TRBJ2-5; TCRdb's D gene call, TRBD1, goes unchecked for lack of DNA. The CDR3 spans 15 residues. The germline CDR1 and CDR2 sequences are LNHNV and YYDKDF (reference sequence). CDR3 region: CATSRDGLGGETQYF.

The CDR3 loop is CATSRAGATDTQYF. V and J are TRBV15 and TRBJ2-3; TCRdb's assignment of TRBD1 cannot be checked, as there is no DNA. The CDR3 runs 14 residues. The germline V gene has CDR1 LNHNV and CDR2 YYDKDF (reference sequence).